This is a list of T cell receptor beta chains from one sample in a study of control samples from healthy donors and cancer patients. Profiling relied on immunoSEQ multiplex PCR, and the TCRdb table lists in-frame clones only, not all of them. The sample records around 230,000 clones, about 94% being singletons. Material for sequencing was blood. All receptors derive from a man between 45 and 60 years old in good health. Each CDR3 is given with its conserved first and last residue. The order of the fields is J gene, V gene, CDR3 protein.

J gene: TRBJ1-2; V gene: TRBV15; CDR3 protein: CATSRRLGTGDGYTF
J gene: TRBJ1-5; V gene: TRBV27; CDR3 protein: CASSPRGSDSNQPQHF
J gene: TRBJ1-2; V gene: TRBV28; CDR3 protein: CASITQGARGYTF
J gene: TRBJ1-5; V gene: TRBV15; CDR3 protein: CATSSIPPVRPQHF
J gene: TRBJ2-2; V gene: TRBV14; CDR3 protein: CASSQNGMRTAEGGRTGELFF
J gene: TRBJ2-5; V gene: TRBV3-1/TRBV3-2; CDR3 protein: CASSHRGLQETQYF
J gene: TRBJ1-4; V gene: TRBV2; CDR3 protein: CASSPTGAFNEKLFF
J gene: TRBJ2-7; V gene: TRBV11-2; CDR3 protein: CASSLDVRAGQYF
J gene: TRBJ1-6; V gene: TRBV5-1; CDR3 protein: CASRAGTGNNSPLHF
J gene: TRBJ2-3; V gene: TRBV18; CDR3 protein: CATKDRGTDTQYF
J gene: TRBJ1-2; V gene: TRBV18; CDR3 protein: CASSDSRQGYGYTF
J gene: TRBJ1-5; V gene: TRBV5-1; CDR3 protein: CASSLEDYNQPQHF
J gene: TRBJ2-5; V gene: TRBV7-2; CDR3 protein: CASSFQAGGRETQYF
J gene: TRBJ1-1; V gene: TRBV28; CDR3 protein: CASSLSSGSHGRAFF
J gene: TRBJ2-3; V gene: TRBV4-3; CDR3 protein: CASSQRIGGLAGAIKTTDTQYF
J gene: TRBJ2-3; V gene: TRBV14; CDR3 protein: CASSPGGRGGGRTDTQYF
J gene: TRBJ2-1; V gene: TRBV10-2; CDR3 protein: CASGRNEQFF
J gene: TRBJ1-4; V gene: TRBV2; CDR3 protein: CASSELKAGANEKLFF
J gene: TRBJ1-2; V gene: TRBV3-1/TRBV3-2; CDR3 protein: CASSQDLGYSGYTF
J gene: TRBJ1-6; V gene: TRBV5-1; CDR3 protein: CASSPWTGENSPLHF